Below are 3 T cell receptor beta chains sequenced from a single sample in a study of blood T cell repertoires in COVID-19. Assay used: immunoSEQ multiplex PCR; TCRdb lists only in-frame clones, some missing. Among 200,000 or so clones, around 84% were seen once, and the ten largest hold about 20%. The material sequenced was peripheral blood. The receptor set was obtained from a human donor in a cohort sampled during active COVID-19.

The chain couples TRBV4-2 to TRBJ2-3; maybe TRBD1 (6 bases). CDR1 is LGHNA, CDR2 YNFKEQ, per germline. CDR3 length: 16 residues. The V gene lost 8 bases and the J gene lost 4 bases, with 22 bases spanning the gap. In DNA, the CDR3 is TGTGCCAGCTCGACCGCAAAGACAGGATGGGCAGATACGCAGTATTTT. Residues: CASSTAKTGWADTQYF.

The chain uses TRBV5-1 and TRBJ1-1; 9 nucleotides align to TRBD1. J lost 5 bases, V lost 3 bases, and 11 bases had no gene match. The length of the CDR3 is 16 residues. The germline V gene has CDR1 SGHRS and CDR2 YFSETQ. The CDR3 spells CASSSMGQGVGTEAFF. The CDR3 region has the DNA TGCGCCAGCAGCTCGATGGGACAGGGAGTAGGGACTGAAGCTTTCTTT.

CDR3 nucleotide sequence: TGTGCTAGTGGATCTTATACAGGGGGCATTACAGATACGCAGTATTTT. Its translation is CASGSYTGGITDTQYF. The J gene is TRBJ2-3, the V gene TRBV12-5, with 9 bases matching TRBD1. This CDR3 is 16 amino acids long. Germline values: CDR1 LGHNT, CDR2 FRNRAP. Trimming at V came to 6 bases and at J to 3 bases, leaving 10 bases not matched to a gene. Based on the CDR3 plus reference TRBV12-5 and TRBJ2-3, the full variable domain is DARVTQTPRHKVTEMGQEVTMRCQPILGHNTVFWYRQTMMQGLELLAYFRNRAPLDDSGMPKDRFSAEMPDATLATLKIQPSEPRDSAVYFCASGSYTGGITDTQYFGPGTRLTVL.